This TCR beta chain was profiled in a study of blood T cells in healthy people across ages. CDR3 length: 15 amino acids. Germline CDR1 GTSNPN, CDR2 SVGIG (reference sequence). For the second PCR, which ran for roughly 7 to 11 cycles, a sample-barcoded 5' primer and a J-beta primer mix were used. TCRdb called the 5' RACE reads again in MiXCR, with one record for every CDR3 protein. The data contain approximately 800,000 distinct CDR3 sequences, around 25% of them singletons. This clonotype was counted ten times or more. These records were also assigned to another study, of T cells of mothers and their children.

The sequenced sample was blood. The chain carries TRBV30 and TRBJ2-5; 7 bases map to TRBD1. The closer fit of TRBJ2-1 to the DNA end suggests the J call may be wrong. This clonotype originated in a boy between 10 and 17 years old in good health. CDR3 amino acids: CAWVFRQGIGNEQFF. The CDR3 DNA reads TGTGCCTGGGTTTTCCGACAGGGTATAGGGAATGAGCAGTTCTTC.